The 2 T cell receptor beta chains below were found in one sample sequenced in a study of graft-versus-host responses after intestinal transplantation (dated by TCRdb to the early 2020s). Receptor libraries were prepared by the immunoSEQ multiplex PCR assay. Held by TCRdb, this immuneACCESS table contains in-frame sequences only and omits some clones. Under half of the omission traces to an unresolved V gene where checked; the cause of the rest is unknown. The sample table holds roughly 6,900 clones, of which approximately 24% were seen once. The ten top clones hold 6% to 6.5% of the sample. Reading the label with the study, this specimen's time point is: cells obtained before transplantation from donor or recipient. In mixed lymphocyte reactions, roughly 200,000 CFSE-labeled pre-transplant responders were plated with roughly 200,000 irradiated violet-dye-labeled stimulators and cultured for about 6 days.

The specimen was alloreactive CD8+ T cells from a mixed lymphocyte reaction culture, collected before transplantation. The cell subset or site label for this specimen denotes: CFSE-low proliferating T cells sorted from roughly six-day pre-transplant mixed lymphocyte reaction (GvH or HvG direction). All receptors derive from a human patient who was an organ donor for intestinal transplantation.

J is TRBJ2-2 and V is TRBV6-5; 7 bases line up with TRBD1. Trimming removed 4 bases from V and 5 bases from J; junction bases left unmatched: 7. Per the germline V gene, CDR1 is MNHEY and CDR2 is SVGAGI. The CDR3 extends over 15 amino acids. The CDR3 nucleotides are TGTGCCAGCAGTTCCGACCCGGGACAGACCGGGGAGCTGTTTTTT. Protein sequence: CASSSDPGQTGELFF.

This clone was picked up a small number of times. V and J are TRBV6-1 and TRBJ2-1; TRBD2 matches 7 bases. Trimming at V came to 7 bases and at J to 8 bases, leaving 8 bases not matched to a gene. This CDR3 spans 13 amino acids. Germline V gene sequence: CDR1 MNHNS, CDR2 SASEGT. The CDR3 protein is CASTWGEGDEQFF. CDR3 nucleotide sequence: TGTGCCAGCACCTGGGGGGAGGGCGATGAGCAGTTCTTC.